The 29 T cell receptor beta chains in this list originate from one sample, sequenced in a study of shared clonotypes between healthy human individuals (dated by TCRdb to the early 2020s). Receptor amplification or capture employed the immunoSEQ multiplex PCR assay. The table comes from immuneACCESS by way of TCRdb, which keeps in-frame sequences with V and J called. Part of the clones is missing from these tables; in studies checked, under half for an unresolved V gene and the rest for unknown reasons. Recorded for this sample are more than 1.2 million clones; approximately 98.5% of them occurred a single time. The biggest ten clones account for about 0.34% of the sample. The sequencing sample was made of naive CD4+ T cells sorted from blood. Per the publication, the cell subset or site label means: CD45RA+ positively selected. These receptors were obtained from a man younger than 40 in good health.

A word on this clone: Different DNA sequences within this sample yield the same CDR3. The chain links TRBV9 to TRBJ1-4; 7 bases line up with TRBD1. The J segment lost 0 bases and the V segment lost 3 bases, leaving 2 bases of the junction unmatched. The CDR3 contains 15 residues. CDR1 is SGDLS, CDR2 YYNGEE, per germline. The CDR3, as DNA: TGTGCCAGCAGCGCGGGACAGACAACTAATGAAAAACTGTTTTTT. Residues: CASSAGQTTNEKLFF.

This clone was observed a single time. V gene TRBV13 combines with J gene TRBJ2-2; D is unclear. V was cut by 1 base and J by 5 bases, with 8 bases left in between. The CDR3 has 14 amino acids. The germline gives CDR1 PRHDT, CDR2 FYEKMQ (reference sequence). The CDR3, as DNA: TGTGCCAGCAGCTTAGTGGGTCGGACCGGGGAGCTGTTTTTT. It encodes CASSLVGRTGELFF. Based on the CDR3 plus reference TRBV13 and TRBJ2-2, the full variable domain is AAGVIQSPRHLIKEKRETATLKCYPIPRHDTVYWYQQGPGQDPQFLISFYEKMQSDKGSIPDRFSAQQFSDYHSELNMSSLELGDSALYFCASSLVGRTGELFFGEGSRLTVL.

This chain joins TRBV19 and TRBJ2-7; 8 bases line up with TRBD2. V lost 4 bases to trimming and J lost 5 bases; unmatched junction nucleotides: 7. The germline V gene has CDR1 LNHDA and CDR2 SQIVND (reference sequence). This CDR3 has 14 amino acids. This chain's CDR3 is CASSTRGGTHEQYF. In nucleotides, the CDR3 is TGTGCCAGTAGTACTCGGGGGGGGACCCACGAGCAGTACTTC.

V usage is TRBV5-1 and J usage is TRBJ2-5; D may match TRBD1 or TRBD2 (5 bases each). The germline CDR1 and CDR2 sequences are SGHRS and YFSETQ. V shed 2 bases and J shed 1 base, with 12 bases lying between them. This CDR3 spans 15 amino acids. The CDR3 sequence is CASSLSAGGQETQYF. DNA for the CDR3: TGCGCCAGCAGCTTATCAGCTGGGGGCCAAGAGACCCAGTACTTC. Full variable domain (remainder filled in from reference TRBV5-1 and TRBJ2-5): KAGVTQTPRYLIKTRGQQVTLSCSPISGHRSVSWYQQTPGQGLQFLFEYFSETQRNKGNFPGRFSGRQFSNSRSEMNVSTLELGDSALYLCASSLSAGGQETQYFGPGTRLLVL.

The chain employs TRBV30 and TRBJ2-1; no firm D call. The germline gives CDR1 GTSNPN, CDR2 SVGIG (reference sequence). V lost 3 bases and J 5 bases, leaving 14 bases between the germline ends. CDR3 size: 14 residues. The CDR3 here is CAWRELVYNNEQFF. Written as DNA, the CDR3 is TGTGCCTGGAGAGAACTGGTCTATAACAATGAGCAGTTCTTC.

The chain combines TRBV19 with TRBJ1-5; TRBD1 is a possible D gene (6 bases). The CDR3 has 14 residues. Trimming cost V 2 bases and J 6 bases, with 11 bases left between them. From germline, CDR1 is LNHDA and CDR2 SQIVND (reference sequence). The CDR3 protein is CASSIPGVGQPQHF. The CDR3 DNA reads TGTGCCAGTAGTATACCAGGGGTCGGTCAGCCCCAGCATTTT.

Turning to this clone: Other DNA sequences in the same sample also yield this CDR3. This chain connects TRBV11-3 to TRBJ2-1; TRBD2 aligns across 8 bases. This CDR3 region has 15 residues. Germline CDR1 and CDR2: SGHNT and YENEEA. Trimming at V came to 4 bases and at J to 2 bases, leaving 4 bases not matched to a gene. CDR3 amino acids: CASSSGTRPYNEQFF. CDR3 DNA sequence: TGTGCCAGCAGCTCTGGGACTAGGCCCTACAATGAGCAGTTCTTC.

This sequence joins TRBV30 and TRBJ2-3, with D unresolved. Germline V gene sequence: CDR1 GTSNPN, CDR2 SVGIG (reference sequence). The CDR3 runs to 14 residues. V dropped 0 bases and J dropped 2 bases, with 9 bases sitting between them. CDR3 loop: CAWSVNGVTDTQYF. The CDR3 DNA reads TGTGCCTGGAGTGTAAATGGTGTCACAGATACGCAGTATTTT.

V gene TRBV6-1 combines with J gene TRBJ2-5; D remains ambiguous. CDR3 size: 13 residues. Germline V lookup: CDR1 MNHNS, CDR2 SASEGT. V was pared by 1 base and J by 7 bases, with 10 bases between. The CDR3 DNA sequence: TGTGCCAGCAGTGAAGAGGCCTTTTGGACCCAGTACTTC. It specifies CASSEEAFWTQYF.

This rearrangement joins TRBV5-1 to TRBJ2-7; 8 nucleotides align to TRBD2. Per the germline V gene, CDR1 is SGHRS and CDR2 is YFSETQ. The CDR3 runs to 14 residues. V lost 1 base and J lost 6; bases outside the gene matches: 6. The CDR3 coding sequence is TGCGCCAGCAGCTTGCCTAGCGGGTCGGGCGAGCAGTACTTC. Protein: CASSLPSGSGEQYF. The full variable domain, its missing parts supplied by reference TRBV5-1 and TRBJ2-7, is KAGVTQTPRYLIKTRGQQVTLSCSPISGHRSVSWYQQTPGQGLQFLFEYFSETQRNKGNFPGRFSGRQFSNSRSEMNVSTLELGDSALYLCASSLPSGSGEQYFGPGTRLTVT.

V usage is TRBV9 and J usage is TRBJ2-1, with 13 nucleotides matching TRBD2. This CDR3 is 19 amino acids long. Germline V CDR1 and CDR2: SGDLS, YYNGEE. V lost 5 bases to trimming and J lost 7 bases; unmatched junction nucleotides: 18. The CDR3 nucleotides are TGTGCCAGCAGTGGAACCGGGACTAGCGGGATCAAGTTGCAAAATGAGCAGTTCTTC. Translating it yields CASSGTGTSGIKLQNEQFF.

The V call is TRBV29-1, the J call TRBJ2-1; 13 bases line up with TRBD2. Germline V CDR1 and CDR2: SQVTM, ANQGSEA. The CDR3 consists of 14 residues. Trimming removed 4 bases from V and 7 bases from J; junction bases left unmatched: 4. The CDR3 loop is CSVVGTSGVNEQFF. CDR3 DNA: TGCAGCGTTGTGGGGACTAGCGGGGTAAATGAGCAGTTCTTC.

This chain joins TRBV27 and TRBJ2-7; the D gene is possibly TRBD1 (5 bases). Germline-derived CDR1 and CDR2 are MNHEY and SMNVEV (reference sequence). The CDR3 covers 13 residues. V lost 8 bases and J 9 bases, leaving 20 bases between the germline ends. The CDR3 nucleotides read TGTGCCAGCCGCCGGGTCGCAGCTACAGGGCAGTACTTC. Translation: CASRRVAATGQYF.

The chain has TRBV27 and TRBJ1-2; TRBD1 might be the D (5 bases). V lost 5 bases, J lost 8 bases, and 18 bases lay in between. The germline V gene encodes CDR1 MNHEY and CDR2 SMNVEV (reference sequence). CDR3 length: 14 amino acids. DNA for the CDR3: TGTGCCAGCAGTCCTCGGACACCTCCGCGGGGCTACACCTTC. Amino acids: CASSPRTPPRGYTF.

This chain connects TRBV9 to TRBJ2-5; tentatively, D is TRBD2 (5 bases). Germline CDR1 and CDR2: SGDLS and YYNGEE. Trimming cost V 5 bases and J 2 bases, with 19 bases left between them. The CDR3 consists of 16 residues. The CDR3, as DNA: TGTGCCAGCAGTGAGATGATCGGGGTTGGGCAAGAGACCCAGTACTTC. Translated, it gives CASSEMIGVGQETQYF.

With regard to this clone: At the DNA level, this CDR3 is encoded by other sequences in the same sample as well. The chain is built from TRBV29-1 and TRBJ1-2; no clear D. Trimming cost V 1 base and J 6 bases, with 6 bases left between them. The CDR3 length is 11 residues. Germline assignment: CDR1 SQVTM and CDR2 ANQGSEA. The CDR3 DNA sequence: TGCAGCGTTGAAGGCGGGGATGGCTACACCTTC. This encodes CSVEGGDGYTF. Filled out from reference TRBV29-1 and TRBJ1-2, the complete variable domain reads SAVISQKPSRDICQRGTSLTIQCQVDSQVTMMFWYRQQPGQSLTLIATANQGSEATYESGFVIDKFPISRPNLTFSTLTVSNMSPEDSSIYLCSVEGGDGYTFGSGTRLTVV.

The chain combines TRBV18 with TRBJ2-7; the D gene is possibly TRBD2 (6 bases). V dropped 6 bases and J dropped 6 bases, with 12 bases sitting between them. The germline V gene encodes CDR1 KGHSH and CDR2 LQKENI. This CDR3 is built from 12 residues. CDR3 residues: CASSITTSEQYF. The CDR3 DNA sequence: TGTGCCAGCTCGATTACGACTAGCGAGCAGTACTTC.

V and J are TRBV10-3 and TRBJ2-7, with D perhaps TRBD2 (5 bases). From germline, CDR1 is ENHRY and CDR2 SYGVKD. This CDR3 has 12 residues. The germline V and J ends were trimmed by 10 bases and 1 base, with 11 bases remaining between them. CDR3 protein: CATLGVSYEQYF. In DNA, the CDR3 is TGTGCCACCCTGGGAGTTTCCTACGAGCAGTACTTC.

This chain connects TRBV18 to TRBJ2-6; TRBD1 aligns across 9 bases. The trim removed 5 bases at V and 0 bases at J, leaving 20 bases unmatched. The germline gives CDR1 KGHSH, CDR2 LQKENI. This CDR3 region has 22 residues. The CDR3 sequence is CASSFWPGTGSFDLSGANVLTF. DNA of the CDR3: TGTGCCAGCTCATTCTGGCCCGGGACAGGGTCGTTCGATCTCTCTGGGGCCAACGTCCTGACTTTC.

V usage is TRBV13 and J usage is TRBJ1-1, with D possibly matching TRBD1 (6 bases). V was trimmed by 4 bases and J by 1 base, leaving 13 bases between them. The CDR3 consists of 15 residues. Germline V gene lookup returns CDR1 PRHDT and CDR2 FYEKMQ (reference sequence). CDR3 sequence (DNA): TGTGCCAGCAGCTCACACAGGGTAGGGAACACTGAAGCTTTCTTT. The encoded protein is CASSSHRVGNTEAFF.

The rearrangement links TRBV5-6 to TRBJ1-5; D might be TRBD1 (5 bases). The germline V gene has CDR1 SGHDT and CDR2 YYEEEE. Trimming shortened V by 3 bases and J by 6 bases, and 13 bases separated the two germline ends. This CDR3 has 14 amino acids. The CDR3 nucleotides are TGTGCCAGCAGCTGGGGAGGTCAGGGTCAGCCCCAGCATTTT. Amino acid sequence: CASSWGGQGQPQHF. Full variable domain (rest looked up from reference TRBV5-6 and TRBJ1-5): DAGVTQSPTHLIKTRGQQVTLRCSPKSGHDTVSWYQQALGQGPQFIFQYYEEEERQRGNFPDRFSGHQFPNYSSELNVNALLLGDSALYLCASSWGGQGQPQHFGDGTRLSIL.

The V gene is TRBV29-1, the J gene TRBJ1-1; 9 bases map to TRBD1. Germline assignment: CDR1 SQVTM and CDR2 ANQGSEA. V lost 7 bases to trimming and J lost 6 bases; unmatched junction nucleotides: 12. This CDR3 is 14 amino acids long. The CDR3 is CSGYYRDREAEAFF. CDR3 DNA sequence: TGCAGCGGCTACTACCGGGACAGGGAGGCTGAAGCTTTCTTT.

To note about this clone: The same CDR3 can be traced to other DNA sequences in this sample. The chain employs TRBV25-1 and TRBJ2-7; D remains unclear. Germline CDR1 and CDR2: MGHDK and SYGVNS. This CDR3 has 11 amino acids. V dropped 6 bases and J dropped 3 bases, with 6 bases sitting between them. In DNA, the CDR3 is TGTGCCAGCAGGGGGATCTACGAGCAGTACTTC. Translating gives CASRGIYEQYF.

The chain links TRBV5-1 to TRBJ2-2; D is possibly TRBD2 (5 bases). CDR3 length: 16 residues. In germline, CDR1 is SGHRS, CDR2 YFSETQ. The ends were cut back, 0 bases at V and 6 bases at J, with 15 bases in the middle. Here the CDR3 reads CASSLATHAGPGELFF. The CDR3 DNA sequence: TGCGCCAGCAGCTTGGCGACTCACGCGGGTCCCGGGGAGCTGTTTTTT.

Comment on this clone: Additional DNA sequences in this sample encode the identical CDR3. This sequence joins TRBV6-6 and TRBJ1-2; 10 bases are a match to TRBD1. Germline V gene data show CDR1 as MNHNY and CDR2 as SVGAGI (reference sequence). J was trimmed by 5 bases and V by 4 bases; bases with no gene match: 7. There are 15 residues in the CDR3. The CDR3 region is CASSSTGGSSYGYTF. The DNA for the CDR3 is TGTGCCAGCAGTTCGACAGGGGGCAGTTCTTATGGCTACACCTTC.

This clone has a single count. The chain uses TRBV11-2 and TRBJ1-3; no clear D gene. This CDR3 is 14 amino acids long. From germline, CDR1 is SGHAT and CDR2 FQNNGV. Trimming removed 0 bases from V and 3 bases from J, with 6 bases in between. CDR3 sequence: CASSLDQFGNTIYF. In nucleotides, the CDR3 is TGTGCCAGCAGCTTAGACCAGTTTGGAAACACCATATATTTT. Full variable domain (remainder filled in from reference TRBV11-2 and TRBJ1-3): EAGVAQSPRYKIIEKRQSVAFWCNPISGHATLYWYQQILGQGPKLLIQFQNNGVVDDSQLPKDRFSAERLKGVDSTLKIQPAKLEDSAVYLCASSLDQFGNTIYFGEGSWLTVV.

The J gene is TRBJ2-3, the V gene TRBV9; possibly TRBD1 for D (6 bases). CDR3 length: 17 amino acids. Germline-derived CDR1 and CDR2 are SGDLS and YYNGEE. V lost 4 bases and J lost 4, with 22 bases in between. The CDR3 spells CASSQHMGATAADTQYF. CDR3 bases: TGTGCCAGCAGCCAACACATGGGGGCTACGGCGGCAGATACGCAGTATTTT.

The rearrangement joins TRBV27 to TRBJ2-1; 13 positions agree with TRBD2. The length of the CDR3 is 14 residues. Trimming removed 6 bases from V and 6 bases from J; junction bases left unmatched: 2. Per germline, CDR1 MNHEY and CDR2 SMNVEV (reference sequence). For the CDR3, the DNA is TGTGCCAGCAGGGGACTAGCGGGACTCAATGAGCAGTTCTTC. It encodes CASRGLAGLNEQFF.

The chain carries TRBV5-1 and TRBJ1-4, with no clear D. V lost 4 bases and J lost 8, with 12 bases in between. Germline CDR1 is SGHRS and CDR2 is YFSETQ. This CDR3 comprises 13 residues. The CDR3 sequence is CASSRTGMEKLFF. In DNA form, the CDR3 reads TGCGCCAGCAGCCGGACGGGCATGGAAAAACTGTTTTTT.